This TCR beta chain was recovered during a study of shared clonotypes between healthy human individuals. Libraries were prepared by immunoSEQ multiplex PCR; TCRdb keeps only in-frame clonotypes and omits some of them. The sample yields 170,000 or so clones, around 63% seen once. Trimming removed 1 base at V and 8 bases at J, with 8 bases between. Per the germline V gene, CDR1 is SGHVS and CDR2 is FQNEAQ. The CDR3 length is 12 residues. This rearrangement joins TRBV7-8 to TRBJ1-1; the D is unclear. Input material: memory CD4+ T cells sorted from blood. Subset of the sample: CD45RA-negative fraction. This receptor was taken from a man aged 30 to 45 in good health. CDR3 sequence reads: CASSLGVGEAFF. CDR3 nucleotides: TGTGCCAGCAGCTTAGGTGTGGGAGAAGCTTTCTTT.